This T cell receptor (beta chain) was sequenced during a study of blood T cells in healthy people across ages. Concerning this clonotype itself: Its antigen remains unidentified.

Per sample, a minimum of 6.5 million PBMCs were isolated. Combining a sample-barcoded 5' primer with a J-beta primer mix, a second PCR ran for roughly 6 to 11 cycles. TCRdb recomputed calls from the 5' RACE reads with MiXCR, one row per CDR3 protein. Among fewer than 1,000,000 distinct CDR3 sequences listed, 35% to 60% were seen once. Points from the study as a whole: Calculation of diversity from one million T cells yielded estimates considered to be underestimates.

The sequence was obtained from an elderly man in good health. The specimen was blood.

The CDR3 is CASSSPRESYGYTF. CDR3 sequence (DNA): TGTGCCAGCAGTTCCCCCCGAGAGTCCTATGGCTACACCTTC. The rearrangement uses TRBV27 and TRBJ1-2; D call uncertain. Germline V gives CDR1 MNHEY, CDR2 SMNVEV (reference sequence). The CDR3 extends over 14 amino acids. Trimming cost V 4 bases and J 4 bases, with 13 bases left between them.